This section outlines one T cell receptor beta chain sequence together with its context. These data originate in a study of blood T cell repertoires in COVID-19. Across the study: In each case, the material was cDNA or gDNA derived from T cells, B-cell-depleted T cells, or PBMCs.

TCRdb's copy holds only in-frame clones and misses some; the assay was immunoSEQ multiplex PCR. The table lists around 150,000 clones, about nine tenths of them singletons, with 2.5% to 3% in the top ten. CDR1 is MRHNA, CDR2 SNTAGT, per germline. There are 17 residues in the CDR3. V was pared by 7 bases and J by 4 bases, with 24 bases between. Seattle-derived patients entered the study during active infection and were followed longitudinally. This TCR derives from a human donor with COVID-19, enrolled during active disease. The donor label of this sample is uncertain. The genes are TRBV6-4 and TRBJ2-3; weak D call: TRBD1 (5 bases). Sequenced material: peripheral blood. CDR3 loop: CASKRDQGAPLADTQYF. In DNA, the CDR3 is TGTGCCAGCAAAAGGGATCAAGGGGCGCCCCTTGCAGATACGCAGTATTTT.